Listed below are T cell receptor beta chains from one sample, sequenced in a study of shared clonotypes between healthy human individuals. The protocol was immunoSEQ multiplex PCR, while the TCRdb copy is restricted to in-frame clones and leaves out a portion. The data hold some 2.1 million clones, with around 95% observed a single time. Input material: naive CD8+ T cells from PBMCs. All receptors derive from a man between 18 and 29 years old in good health. Some clones in this sample may be carry-over from other donors' samples. Each CDR3 is given with its conserved first and last residue. A D gene is named only where the DNA matches it firmly.

j_gene	d_gene	v_gene	CDR3aa
TRBJ1-1	.	TRBV6-1	CASSATADEAFF
TRBJ2-6	.	TRBV4-2	CASSQVPRSGANVLTF
TRBJ1-5	TRBD1	TRBV14	CASSQAGTGEGQPQHF
TRBJ2-3	TRBD2	TRBV28	CASSFQWTSGASDTQYF
TRBJ1-1	TRBD1	TRBV6-1	CASSDRGMNTEAFF
TRBJ2-3	.	TRBV7-2	CASSLYGGSTDTQYF
TRBJ2-1	TRBD2	TRBV19	CASSISIAGLGSYNEQFF
TRBJ2-6	.	TRBV5-1	CASRSQGPGTLTSGANVLTF
TRBJ1-1	.	TRBV19	CASRPLRGRTEAFF
TRBJ2-6	TRBD1	TRBV5-5	CASSPIGGAGANVLTF
TRBJ2-7	TRBD2	TRBV27	CASSPGLAGAYEQYF
TRBJ2-1	TRBD2	TRBV7-2	CASSRSVAVGEGEQFF
TRBJ1-1	.	TRBV7-2	CASSSSRVKGTEAFF
TRBJ2-1	.	TRBV7-2	CASSRERFF
TRBJ2-3	TRBD2	TRBV4-3	CASSQVFRRGGVTDTQYF
TRBJ2-2	.	TRBV27	CASKITGWDTGELFF
TRBJ2-1	TRBD2	TRBV6-6	CASSYVGRADNEQFF
TRBJ2-7	TRBD2	TRBV4-2	CASSQEPHGGGAYEQYF
TRBJ1-1	.	TRBV19	CASTLRDVNTEAFF
TRBJ2-7	.	TRBV29-1	CSVVLGDSYEQYF
TRBJ2-5	TRBD2	TRBV7-9	CASRQILAGGETQYF
TRBJ2-3	TRBD2	TRBV10-1	CASSDRLARTDTQYF
TRBJ2-7	.	TRBV13	CASSLERAPYEQYF
TRBJ1-1	TRBD1	TRBV28	CATQSRDSTEAFF
TRBJ2-7	.	TRBV27	CASSLSVGGPTEQYF
TRBJ2-3	.	TRBV18	CASSPRRDTQYF
TRBJ2-3	.	TRBV28	CASSWKPDFVGTDTQYF
TRBJ1-4	TRBD1	TRBV30	CAWRQGINEKLFF
TRBJ1-1	TRBD1	TRBV5-6	CASSHRGTEAFF
TRBJ1-5	TRBD1	TRBV2	CASSGRQGDQPQHF
TRBJ2-5	.	TRBV5-1	CASSSGDFTGHWQETQYF
TRBJ2-1	.	TRBV7-8	CASSLASTSYAEQFF
TRBJ2-2	.	TRBV30	CAWSLGGGELFF
TRBJ2-7	TRBD1	TRBV5-6	CASSLASGGEQYF
TRBJ1-1	.	TRBV29-1	CSGIGQNTEAFF
TRBJ2-2	TRBD2	TRBV10-3	CAIRDLAGDEYTGELFF
TRBJ2-1	.	TRBV15	CATSIRGELGEQFF
TRBJ1-1	.	TRBV5-6	CASSLEGGREAFF
TRBJ2-5	.	TRBV19	CASSIRHEQETQYF
TRBJ2-7	.	TRBV29-1	CSVEDWETGEGVAPYEQYF
TRBJ1-2	.	TRBV6-1	CASSEWGRKNYGYTF
TRBJ2-1	TRBD2	TRBV7-2	CASSLGGSPYNEQFF
TRBJ2-7	.	TRBV20-1	CSARGGYEQYF
TRBJ2-1	.	TRBV9	CASSSRTGPQEQFF
TRBJ1-2	TRBD1	TRBV4-3	CASSQDTGALYGYTF